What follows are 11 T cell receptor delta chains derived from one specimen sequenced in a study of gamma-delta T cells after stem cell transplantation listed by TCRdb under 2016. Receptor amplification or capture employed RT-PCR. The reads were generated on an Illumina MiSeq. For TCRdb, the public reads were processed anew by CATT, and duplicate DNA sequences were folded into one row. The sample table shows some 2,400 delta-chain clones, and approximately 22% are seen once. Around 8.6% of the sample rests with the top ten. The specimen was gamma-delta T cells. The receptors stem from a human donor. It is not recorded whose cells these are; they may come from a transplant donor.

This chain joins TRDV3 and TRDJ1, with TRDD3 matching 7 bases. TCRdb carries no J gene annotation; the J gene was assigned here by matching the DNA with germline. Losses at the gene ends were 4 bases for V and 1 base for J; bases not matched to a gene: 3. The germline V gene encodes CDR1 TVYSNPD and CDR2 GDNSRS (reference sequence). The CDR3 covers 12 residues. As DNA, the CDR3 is TGTGCCTGGGGGGGATTCACCGATAAACTCATCTTT. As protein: CAWGGFTDKLIF.

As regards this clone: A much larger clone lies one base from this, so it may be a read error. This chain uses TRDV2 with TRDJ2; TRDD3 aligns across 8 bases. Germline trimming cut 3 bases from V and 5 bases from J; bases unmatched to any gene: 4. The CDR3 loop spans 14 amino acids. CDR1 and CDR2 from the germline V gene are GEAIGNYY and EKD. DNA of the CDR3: TGTGCCTGTGACGCCGTGGGGGATACAGCACAACTCTTCTTT. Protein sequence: CACDAVGDTAQLFF.

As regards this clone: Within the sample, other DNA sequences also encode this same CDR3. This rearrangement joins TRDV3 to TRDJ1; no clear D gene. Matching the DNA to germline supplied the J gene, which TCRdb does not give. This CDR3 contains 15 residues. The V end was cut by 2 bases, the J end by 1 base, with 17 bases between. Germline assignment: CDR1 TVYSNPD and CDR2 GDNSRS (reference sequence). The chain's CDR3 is CAFCLRLAVTDKLIF. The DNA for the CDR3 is TGTGCCTTTTGTCTGCGGCTTGCTGTCACCGATAAACTCATCTTT.

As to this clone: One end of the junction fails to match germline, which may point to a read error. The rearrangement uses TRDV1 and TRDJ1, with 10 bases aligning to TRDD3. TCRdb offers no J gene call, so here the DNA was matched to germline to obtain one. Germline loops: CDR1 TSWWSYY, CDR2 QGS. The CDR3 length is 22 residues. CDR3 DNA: TGTGCTATTGGGGAAGGAAAACCCTCCGGTGGTGGGGGATACCCATTCACCGATAAACTCATCTTT. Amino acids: CAIGEGKPSGGGGYPFTDKLIF.

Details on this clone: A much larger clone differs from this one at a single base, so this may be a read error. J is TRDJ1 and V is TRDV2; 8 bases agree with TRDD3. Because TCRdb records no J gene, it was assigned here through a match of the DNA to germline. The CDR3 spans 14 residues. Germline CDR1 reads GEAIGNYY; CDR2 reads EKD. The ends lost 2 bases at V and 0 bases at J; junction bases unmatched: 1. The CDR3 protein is CACDRLGDTDKLIF. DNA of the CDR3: TGTGCCTGTGACAGACTGGGGGACACCGATAAACTCATCTTT.

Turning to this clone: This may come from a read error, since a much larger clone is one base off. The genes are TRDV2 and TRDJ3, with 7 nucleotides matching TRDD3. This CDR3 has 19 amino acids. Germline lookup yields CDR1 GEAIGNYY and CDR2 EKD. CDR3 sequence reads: CACDPVVGESSLDTRQMFF. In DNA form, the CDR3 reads TGTGCCTGTGACCCCGTGGTGGGGGAAAGCTCCTTGGACACCCGACAGATGTTTTTC.

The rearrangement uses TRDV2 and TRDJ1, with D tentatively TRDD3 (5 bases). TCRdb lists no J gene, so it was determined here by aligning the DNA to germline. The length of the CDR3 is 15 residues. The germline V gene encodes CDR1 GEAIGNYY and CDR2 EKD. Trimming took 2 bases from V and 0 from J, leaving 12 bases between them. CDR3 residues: CACDNCGDYTDKLIF. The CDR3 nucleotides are TGTGCCTGTGACAATTGTGGGGACTACACCGATAAACTCATCTTT.

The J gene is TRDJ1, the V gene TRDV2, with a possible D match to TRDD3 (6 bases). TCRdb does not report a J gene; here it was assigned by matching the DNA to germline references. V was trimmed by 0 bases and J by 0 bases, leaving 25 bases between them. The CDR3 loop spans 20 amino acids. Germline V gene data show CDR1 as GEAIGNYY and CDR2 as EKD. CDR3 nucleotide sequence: TGTGCCTGTGACACCGGTGGGGAGATACGCGGCCGAGAGTACACCGATAAACTCATCTTT. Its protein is CACDTGGEIRGREYTDKLIF.

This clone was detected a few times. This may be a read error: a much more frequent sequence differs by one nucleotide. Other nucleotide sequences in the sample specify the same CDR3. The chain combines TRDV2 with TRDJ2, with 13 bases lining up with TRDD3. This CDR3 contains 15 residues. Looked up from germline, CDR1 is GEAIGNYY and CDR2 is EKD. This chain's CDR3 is CACDTLGDTPAQLFF. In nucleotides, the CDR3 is TGTGCCTGTGACACACTGGGGGATACGCCAGCGCAACTCTTCTTT.

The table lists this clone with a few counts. The CDR3 DNA reads as TGTGCCTGTGACACCGTCCTGGGCTGTGTGACCTCCTGTGACACCCGCCCGATGTTTTTC. It encodes CACDTVLGCVTSCDTRPMFF. The chain has TRDV2 and TRDJ3; D possibly corresponds to TRDD3 (5 bases). Germline V gene sequence: CDR1 GEAIGNYY, CDR2 EKD. V lost 0 bases and J lost 18, with 35 bases in between. This CDR3 is 20 amino acids long.

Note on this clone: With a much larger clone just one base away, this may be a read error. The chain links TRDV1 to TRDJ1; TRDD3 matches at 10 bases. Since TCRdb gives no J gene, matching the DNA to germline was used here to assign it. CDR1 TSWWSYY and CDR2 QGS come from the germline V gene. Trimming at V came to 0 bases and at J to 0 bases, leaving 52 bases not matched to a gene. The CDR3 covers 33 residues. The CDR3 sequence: CALGELAERRTKVGTSGVVGARFTGGYTDKLIF. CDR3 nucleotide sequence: TGTGCTCTTGGGGAACTAGCGGAAAGGAGGACAAAGGTCGGAACTAGCGGGGTAGTCGGGGCCCGTTTTACTGGGGGATACACCGATAAACTCATCTTT.